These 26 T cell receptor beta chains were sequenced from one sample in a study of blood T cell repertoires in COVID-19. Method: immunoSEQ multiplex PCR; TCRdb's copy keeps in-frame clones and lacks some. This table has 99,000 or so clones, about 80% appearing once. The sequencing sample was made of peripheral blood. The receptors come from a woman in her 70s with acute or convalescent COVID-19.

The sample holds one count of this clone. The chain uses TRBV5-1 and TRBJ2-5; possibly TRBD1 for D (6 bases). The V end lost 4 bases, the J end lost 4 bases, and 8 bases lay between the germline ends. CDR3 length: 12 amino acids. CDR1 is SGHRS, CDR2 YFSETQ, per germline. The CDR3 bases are TGCGCCAGCAGCCCAGGGGTAGAGACCCAGTACTTC. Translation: CASSPGVETQYF.

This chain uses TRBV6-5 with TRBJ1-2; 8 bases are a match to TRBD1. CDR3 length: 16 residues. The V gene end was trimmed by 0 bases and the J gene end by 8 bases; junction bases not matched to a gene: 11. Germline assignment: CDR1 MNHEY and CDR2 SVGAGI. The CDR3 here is CASSYSTLQGARGYTF. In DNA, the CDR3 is TGTGCCAGCAGTTACTCGACTCTCCAGGGGGCGAGGGGCTACACCTTC.

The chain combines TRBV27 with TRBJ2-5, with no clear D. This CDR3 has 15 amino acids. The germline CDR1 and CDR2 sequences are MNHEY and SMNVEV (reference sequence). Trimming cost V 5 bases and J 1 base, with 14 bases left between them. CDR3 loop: CASSPRQPRQETQYF. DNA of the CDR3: TGTGCCAGCAGTCCCAGACAACCCCGCCAAGAGACCCAGTACTTC.

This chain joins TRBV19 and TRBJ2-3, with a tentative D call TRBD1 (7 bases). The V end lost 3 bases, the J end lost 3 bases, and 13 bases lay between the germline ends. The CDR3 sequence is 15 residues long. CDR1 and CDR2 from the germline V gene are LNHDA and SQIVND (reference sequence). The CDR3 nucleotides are TGTGCCAGTAGTATGGGGGGCAGGGGGACAGATACGCAGTATTTT. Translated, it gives CASSMGGRGTDTQYF. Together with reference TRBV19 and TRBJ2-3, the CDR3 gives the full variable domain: DGGITQSPKYLFRKEGQNVTLSCEQNLNHDAMYWYRQDPGQGLRLIYYSQIVNDFQKGDIAEGYSVSREKKESFPLTVTSAQKNPTAFYLCASSMGGRGTDTQYFGPGTRLTVL.

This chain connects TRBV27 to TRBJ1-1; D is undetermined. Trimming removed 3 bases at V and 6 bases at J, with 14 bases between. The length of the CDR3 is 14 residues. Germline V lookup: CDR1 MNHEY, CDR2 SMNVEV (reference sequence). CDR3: CASSFRQTGAEAFF. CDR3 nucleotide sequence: TGTGCCAGCAGTTTTCGGCAGACTGGCGCTGAAGCTTTCTTT.

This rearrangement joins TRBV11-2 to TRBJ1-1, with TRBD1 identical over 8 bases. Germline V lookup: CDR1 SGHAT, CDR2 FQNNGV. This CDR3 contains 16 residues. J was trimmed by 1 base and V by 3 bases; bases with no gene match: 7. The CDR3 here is CASSFFRTGKNTEAFF. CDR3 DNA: TGTGCCAGCAGCTTTTTCCGGACAGGGAAGAACACTGAAGCTTTCTTT.

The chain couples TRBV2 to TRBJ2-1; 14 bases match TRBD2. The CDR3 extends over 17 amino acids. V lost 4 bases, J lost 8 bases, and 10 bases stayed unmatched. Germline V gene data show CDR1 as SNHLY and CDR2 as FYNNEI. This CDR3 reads CASSGTSGGRTLDEQFF. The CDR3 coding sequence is TGTGCCAGCAGTGGGACTAGCGGGGGGCGGACTTTGGATGAGCAGTTCTTC.

CDR3 nucleotide sequence: TGTGCCAGTGGGAAAGGGGGAGTAAGCAATCAGCCCCAGCATTTT. It yields the protein CASGKGGVSNQPQHF. J is TRBJ1-5 and V is TRBV6-5; D perhaps matches TRBD1 (6 bases). CDR3 length: 15 amino acids. CDR1 and CDR2 (germline): MNHEY, SVGAGI. V was cut by 9 bases and J by 1 base, with 16 bases left in between.

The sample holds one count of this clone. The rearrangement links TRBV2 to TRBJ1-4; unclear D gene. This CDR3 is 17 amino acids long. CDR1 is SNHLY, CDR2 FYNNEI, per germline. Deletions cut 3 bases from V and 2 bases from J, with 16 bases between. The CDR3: CASSDPNRGPTNEKLFF. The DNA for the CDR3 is TGTGCCAGCAGTGACCCCAACAGAGGGCCCACTAATGAAAAACTGTTTTTT.

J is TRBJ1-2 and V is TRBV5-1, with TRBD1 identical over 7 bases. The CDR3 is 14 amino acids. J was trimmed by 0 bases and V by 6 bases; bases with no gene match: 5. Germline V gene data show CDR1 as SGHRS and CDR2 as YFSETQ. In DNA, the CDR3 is TGCGCCAGCACCCAGACAGGGTCTAACTATGGCTACACCTTC. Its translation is CASTQTGSNYGYTF.

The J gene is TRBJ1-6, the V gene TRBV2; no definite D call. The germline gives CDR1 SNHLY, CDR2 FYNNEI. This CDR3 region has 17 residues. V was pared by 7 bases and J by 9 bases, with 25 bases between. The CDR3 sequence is CASTGGIISWSGSPLHF. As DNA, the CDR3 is TGTGCCAGCACCGGCGGTATAATCTCATGGAGTGGTTCACCCCTCCACTTT.

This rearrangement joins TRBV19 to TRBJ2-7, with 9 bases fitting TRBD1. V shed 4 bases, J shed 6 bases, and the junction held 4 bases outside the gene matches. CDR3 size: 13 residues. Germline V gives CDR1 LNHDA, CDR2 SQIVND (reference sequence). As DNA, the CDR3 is TGTGCCAGTAGTACCGGGACAGGGACCGAGCAGTACTTC. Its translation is CASSTGTGTEQYF.

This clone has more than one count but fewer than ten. Here the CDR3 reads CASYQAPNTSPLHF. In DNA form, the CDR3 reads TGTGCCAGCTATCAGGCCCCCAACACCTCACCCCTCCACTTT. The chain combines TRBV6-1 with TRBJ1-6, with D unresolved. The germline V gene has CDR1 MNHNS and CDR2 SASEGT. The V gene lost 8 bases and the J gene lost 10 bases, with 18 bases spanning the gap. This CDR3 comprises 14 residues.

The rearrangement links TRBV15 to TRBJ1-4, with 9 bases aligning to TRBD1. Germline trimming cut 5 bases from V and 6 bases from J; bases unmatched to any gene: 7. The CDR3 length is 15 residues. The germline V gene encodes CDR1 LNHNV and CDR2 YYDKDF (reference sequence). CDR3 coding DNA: TGTGCCACCAGCTCCCCCGGGACAGGGCATGAAAAACTGTTTTTT. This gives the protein CATSSPGTGHEKLFF.

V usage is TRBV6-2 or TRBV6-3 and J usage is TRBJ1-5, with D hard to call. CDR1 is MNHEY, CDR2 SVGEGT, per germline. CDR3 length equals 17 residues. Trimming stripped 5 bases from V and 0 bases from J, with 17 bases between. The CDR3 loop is CASSRLGSHYSNQPQHF. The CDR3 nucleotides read TGTGCCAGCAGTCGTCTCGGCAGCCACTATAGCAATCAGCCCCAGCATTTT.

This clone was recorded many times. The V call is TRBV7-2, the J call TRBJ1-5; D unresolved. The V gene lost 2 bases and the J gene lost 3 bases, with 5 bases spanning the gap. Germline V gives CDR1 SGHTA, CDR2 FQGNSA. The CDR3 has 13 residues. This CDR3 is CASSLYINQPQHF. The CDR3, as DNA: TGTGCCAGCAGCTTATATATCAATCAGCCCCAGCATTTT. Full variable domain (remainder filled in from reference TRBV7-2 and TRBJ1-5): GAGVSQSPSNKVTEKGKDVELRCDPISGHTALYWYRQSLGQGLEFLIYFQGNSAPDKSGLPSDRFSAERTGGSVSTLTIQRTQQEDSAVYLCASSLYINQPQHFGDGTRLSIL.

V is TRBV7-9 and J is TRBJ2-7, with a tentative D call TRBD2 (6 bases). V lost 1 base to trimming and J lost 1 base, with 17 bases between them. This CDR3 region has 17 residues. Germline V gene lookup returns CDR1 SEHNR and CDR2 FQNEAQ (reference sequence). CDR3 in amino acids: CASSLVAATNPSYEQYF. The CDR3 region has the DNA TGTGCCAGCAGCTTAGTAGCGGCGACTAACCCTTCCTACGAGCAGTACTTC.

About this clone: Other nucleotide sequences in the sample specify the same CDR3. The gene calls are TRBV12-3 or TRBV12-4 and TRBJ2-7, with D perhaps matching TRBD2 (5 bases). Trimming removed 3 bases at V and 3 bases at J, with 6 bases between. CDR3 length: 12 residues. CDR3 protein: CASSFRGYEQYF. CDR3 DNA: TGTGCCAGCAGTTTTCGGGGCTACGAGCAGTACTTC.

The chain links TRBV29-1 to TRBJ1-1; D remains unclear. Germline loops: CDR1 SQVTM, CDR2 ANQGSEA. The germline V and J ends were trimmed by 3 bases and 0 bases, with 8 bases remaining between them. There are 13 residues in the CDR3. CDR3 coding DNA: TGCAGCGTTGAGAGGGAGCTGAACACTGAAGCTTTCTTT. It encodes CSVERELNTEAFF. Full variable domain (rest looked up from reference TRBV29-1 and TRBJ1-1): SAVISQKPSRDICQRGTSLTIQCQVDSQVTMMFWYRQQPGQSLTLIATANQGSEATYESGFVIDKFPISRPNLTFSTLTVSNMSPEDSSIYLCSVERELNTEAFFGQGTRLTVV.

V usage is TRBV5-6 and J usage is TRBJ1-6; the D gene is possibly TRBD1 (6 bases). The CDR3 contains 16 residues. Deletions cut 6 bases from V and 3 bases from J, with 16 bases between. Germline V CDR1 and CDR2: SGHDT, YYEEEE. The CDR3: CASKEDSGYYNSPLHF. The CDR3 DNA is TGTGCCAGCAAGGAGGACAGTGGCTACTATAATTCACCCCTCCACTTT.

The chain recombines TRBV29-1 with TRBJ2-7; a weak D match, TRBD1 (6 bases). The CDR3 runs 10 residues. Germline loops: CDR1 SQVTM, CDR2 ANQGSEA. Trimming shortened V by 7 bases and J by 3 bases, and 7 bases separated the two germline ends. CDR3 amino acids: CSAGDYEQYF. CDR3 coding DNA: TGCAGCGCAGGGGACTACGAGCAGTACTTC.

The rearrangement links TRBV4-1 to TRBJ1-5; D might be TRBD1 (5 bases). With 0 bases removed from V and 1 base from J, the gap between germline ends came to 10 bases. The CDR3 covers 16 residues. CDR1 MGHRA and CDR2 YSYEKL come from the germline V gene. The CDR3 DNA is TGCGCCAGCAGCCAAGATAGGGGTTGGAGCAATCAGCCCCAGCATTTT. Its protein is CASSQDRGWSNQPQHF.

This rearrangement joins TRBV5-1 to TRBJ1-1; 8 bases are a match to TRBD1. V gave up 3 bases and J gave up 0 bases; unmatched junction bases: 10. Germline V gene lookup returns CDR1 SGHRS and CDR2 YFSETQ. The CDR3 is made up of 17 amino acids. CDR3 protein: CASSSKDRGWVNTEAFF. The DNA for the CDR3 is TGCGCCAGCAGCTCGAAAGACAGGGGATGGGTGAACACTGAAGCTTTCTTT.

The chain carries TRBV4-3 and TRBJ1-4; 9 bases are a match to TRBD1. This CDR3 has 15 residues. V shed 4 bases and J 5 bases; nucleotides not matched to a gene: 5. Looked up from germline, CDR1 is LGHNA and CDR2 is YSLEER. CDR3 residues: CASSPAGTGNEKLFF. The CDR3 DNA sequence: TGCGCCAGCAGCCCGGCCGGGACAGGGAATGAAAAACTGTTTTTT.

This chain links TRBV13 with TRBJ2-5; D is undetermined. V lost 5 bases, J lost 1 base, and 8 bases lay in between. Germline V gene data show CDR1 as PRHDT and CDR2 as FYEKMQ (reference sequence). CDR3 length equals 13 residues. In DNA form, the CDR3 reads TGTGCCAGCAGCCGTCTTGTCCAAGAGACCCAGTACTTC. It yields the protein CASSRLVQETQYF.

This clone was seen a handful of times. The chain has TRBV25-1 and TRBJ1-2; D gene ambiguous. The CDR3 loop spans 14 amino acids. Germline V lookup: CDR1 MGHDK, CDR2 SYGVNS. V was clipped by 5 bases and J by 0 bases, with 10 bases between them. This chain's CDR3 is CASSKGGPNYGYTF. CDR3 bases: TGTGCCAGCAGTAAAGGAGGCCCTAACTATGGCTACACCTTC.